These T cell receptor beta chains were read from a single sample in a study of T cells in Graves' hyperthyroidism and ophthalmopathy. TCRdb used MiXCR to reprocess the multiplex PCR reads, holding one entry per CDR3 protein. The table records 300,000 to 450,000 distinct CDR3 sequences, about 16% of them present only once. Sequencing was carried out using blood. The receptors derive from a woman aged 25 to 39 with Graves' hyperthyroidism. CDR3s include the opening cysteine and the closing phenylalanine or tryptophan. The D gene is left open where the match is weak. Not every row has a clone size; where given, it reads once, few, many or a size class.

j_gene: TRBJ1-2
d_gene: .
v_gene: TRBV5-1
abundance: .
CDR3aa: CASSLDDTYGYTF
CDR3nt: TGCGCCAGCAGCTTGGATGACACCTATGGCTACACCTTC

j_gene: TRBJ2-7
d_gene: .
v_gene: TRBV6-1
abundance: .
CDR3aa: CASSEGIGVGYEQYF
CDR3nt: TGTGCCAGCAGTGAAGGGATAGGTGTCGGATACGAGCAGTACTTC

j_gene: TRBJ1-1
d_gene: .
v_gene: TRBV9
abundance: many
CDR3aa: CASSVEQYTEAFF
CDR3nt: TGTGCCAGCAGCGTAGAGCAGTACACTGAAGCTTTCTTT

j_gene: TRBJ2-1
d_gene: TRBD2
v_gene: TRBV9
abundance: many
CDR3aa: CASSVSGIHEQFF
CDR3nt: TGTGCCAGCAGCGTTAGCGGGATTCATGAGCAGTTCTTC

j_gene: TRBJ1-2
d_gene: .
v_gene: TRBV6-5
abundance: .
CDR3aa: CASSYDTGLYGYTF
CDR3nt: TGTGCCAGCAGTTACGATACAGGGTTGTATGGCTACACCTTC

j_gene: TRBJ2-7
d_gene: TRBD1
v_gene: TRBV11-1
abundance: many
CDR3aa: CASSRDRWDYEQYF
CDR3nt: TGTGCCAGCAGCCGGGACAGGTGGGACTACGAGCAGTACTTC

j_gene: TRBJ2-5
d_gene: .
v_gene: TRBV27
abundance: many
CDR3aa: CASSYRGKGETQYF
CDR3nt: TGTGCCAGCAGTTACCGGGGCAAAGGGGAGACCCAGTACTTC

j_gene: TRBJ2-1
d_gene: .
v_gene: TRBV3-1
abundance: many
CDR3aa: CASSQGGQGLNEQFF
CDR3nt: TGTGCCAGCAGCCAAGGAGGCCAGGGGCTAAATGAGCAGTTCTTC

j_gene: TRBJ1-3
d_gene: .
v_gene: TRBV20-1
abundance: many
CDR3aa: CSASVGRGGGNTIYF
CDR3nt: TGCAGTGCTAGTGTAGGGAGAGGAGGTGGAAACACCATATATTTT

j_gene: TRBJ1-1
d_gene: .
v_gene: TRBV5-1
abundance: many
CDR3aa: CASSLEGGRTEAFF
CDR3nt: TGCGCCAGCAGCTTGGAAGGGGGGCGCACTGAAGCTTTCTTT

j_gene: TRBJ2-3
d_gene: TRBD2
v_gene: TRBV20-1
abundance: few
CDR3aa: CSAKTSAISTDTQYF
CDR3nt: TGCAGTGCAAAGACTAGCGCTATTAGCACAGATACGCAGTATTTT

j_gene: TRBJ2-7
d_gene: .
v_gene: TRBV5-1
abundance: many
CDR3aa: CASSPGVGASEQYF
CDR3nt: TGCGCCAGCAGCCCGGGTGTGGGGGCGAGCGAGCAGTACTTC

j_gene: TRBJ1-5
d_gene: .
v_gene: TRBV2
abundance: few
CDR3aa: CASSASGGVRNQPQHF
CDR3nt: TGTGCCAGCAGCGCGAGTGGGGGGGTACGCAATCAGCCCCAGCATTTT

j_gene: TRBJ2-2
d_gene: .
v_gene: TRBV30
abundance: few
CDR3aa: CAWRGLSNTGELFF
CDR3nt: TGTGCCTGGAGGGGACTTTCTAACACCGGGGAGCTGTTTTTT

j_gene: TRBJ2-3
d_gene: .
v_gene: TRBV10-1
abundance: many
CDR3aa: CASRDDTDTQYF
CDR3nt: TGCGCCAGCAGAGACGACACAGATACGCAGTATTTT

j_gene: TRBJ2-6
d_gene: TRBD1
v_gene: TRBV11-1
abundance: many
CDR3aa: CATSRGQGASGANVLTF
CDR3nt: TGTGCCACCTCCAGGGGACAGGGGGCCTCTGGGGCCAACGTCCTGACTTTC

j_gene: TRBJ2-5
d_gene: .
v_gene: TRBV5-1
abundance: few
CDR3aa: CASSLASRREETQYF
CDR3nt: TGCGCCAGCAGCTTGGCATCGCGGAGGGAAGAGACCCAGTACTTC

j_gene: TRBJ1-6
d_gene: .
v_gene: TRBV2
abundance: .
CDR3aa: CASSESVSINSPLHF
CDR3nt: TGTGCCAGCAGTGAATCTGTCAGTATTAATTCACCCCTCCACTTT

j_gene: TRBJ2-7
d_gene: TRBD2
v_gene: TRBV11-3
abundance: many
CDR3aa: CASSPPGGRGYEQYF
CDR3nt: TGTGCCAGCAGCCCCCCCGGCGGGAGGGGCTACGAGCAGTACTTC

j_gene: TRBJ2-5
d_gene: .
v_gene: TRBV6-1
abundance: .
CDR3aa: CASTQRAGRNQETQYF
CDR3nt: TGTGCCAGCACCCAGAGGGCAGGCCGGAACCAAGAGACCCAGTACTTC

j_gene: TRBJ2-7
d_gene: TRBD1
v_gene: TRBV27
abundance: many
CDR3aa: CASRRTGTASYEQYF
CDR3nt: TGTGCCAGTAGGAGAACCGGGACAGCCTCCTACGAGCAGTACTTC

j_gene: TRBJ1-2
d_gene: TRBD1
v_gene: TRBV11-2
abundance: few
CDR3aa: CASSLEPGGDGYTF
CDR3nt: TGTGCCAGCAGCTTAGAACCAGGGGGGGATGGCTACACCTTC

j_gene: TRBJ2-1
d_gene: TRBD1
v_gene: TRBV5-4
abundance: .
CDR3aa: CASSGGQGTNEQFF
CDR3nt: TGTGCCAGCAGCGGGGGACAGGGGACCAATGAGCAGTTCTTC

j_gene: TRBJ2-2
d_gene: .
v_gene: TRBV27
abundance: many
CDR3aa: CASRKEGLNTGELFF
CDR3nt: TGTGCCAGCAGAAAGGAGGGGTTAAACACCGGGGAGCTGTTTTTT

j_gene: TRBJ2-1
d_gene: .
v_gene: TRBV20-1
abundance: .
CDR3aa: CSARAYYNEQFF
CDR3nt: TGCAGTGCTAGAGCCTATTACAATGAGCAGTTCTTC

j_gene: TRBJ2-7
d_gene: .
v_gene: TRBV7-2
abundance: many
CDR3aa: CASSFPRREQYF
CDR3nt: TGTGCCAGCAGCTTCCCACGCCGGGAGCAGTACTTC

j_gene: TRBJ2-7
d_gene: .
v_gene: TRBV7-2
abundance: .
CDR3aa: CASSLKWGGSGEQYF
CDR3nt: TGTGCCAGCAGCTTAAAGTGGGGGGGCTCAGGCGAGCAGTACTTC

j_gene: TRBJ2-1
d_gene: .
v_gene: TRBV5-6
abundance: .
CDR3aa: CASSWGLGGADNEQFF
CDR3nt: TGTGCCAGCAGCTGGGGGCTGGGGGGCGCGGACAATGAGCAGTTCTTC

j_gene: TRBJ2-7
d_gene: TRBD1
v_gene: TRBV10-2
abundance: few
CDR3aa: CASSGGQWFIYEQYF
CDR3nt: TGCGCCAGCAGTGGGGGACAGTGGTTTATCTACGAGCAGTACTTC

j_gene: TRBJ2-7
d_gene: .
v_gene: TRBV20-1
abundance: few
CDR3aa: CSARQGQDEQYF
CDR3nt: TGCAGTGCTAGACAGGGCCAAGACGAGCAGTACTTC

j_gene: TRBJ1-1
d_gene: TRBD1
v_gene: TRBV2
abundance: many
CDR3aa: CASSETAGQGNAFF
CDR3nt: TGTGCCAGCAGTGAGACCGCGGGACAGGGGAACGCTTTCTTT

j_gene: TRBJ2-3
d_gene: TRBD2
v_gene: TRBV28
abundance: many
CDR3aa: CASSLLGLAGTDTQYF
CDR3nt: TGTGCCAGCAGTTTATTGGGACTAGCGGGAACAGATACGCAGTATTTT

j_gene: TRBJ2-7
d_gene: .
v_gene: TRBV7-9
abundance: .
CDR3aa: CASSSTTGIAYEQYF
CDR3nt: TGTGCCAGCAGCTCCACCACGGGTATTGCCTACGAGCAGTACTTC

j_gene: TRBJ2-1
d_gene: .
v_gene: TRBV12-3/TRBV12-4
abundance: many
CDR3aa: CASSFPSGALDEQFF
CDR3nt: TGTGCCAGCAGTTTTCCGTCAGGGGCGCTAGATGAGCAGTTCTTC

j_gene: TRBJ2-5
d_gene: .
v_gene: TRBV25-1
abundance: few
CDR3aa: CASSEGRGLPGQETQYF
CDR3nt: TGTGCCAGCAGTGAAGGGAGGGGGCTCCCGGGCCAAGAGACCCAGTACTTC

j_gene: TRBJ2-3
d_gene: .
v_gene: TRBV20-1
abundance: many
CDR3aa: CSARGTGDTQYF
CDR3nt: TGCAGTGCTAGAGGTACTGGAGATACGCAGTATTTT

j_gene: TRBJ2-5
d_gene: TRBD2
v_gene: TRBV7-3
abundance: many
CDR3aa: CASSAVAGGPLETQYF
CDR3nt: TGTGCCAGCAGCGCCGTAGCGGGAGGGCCTCTGGAGACCCAGTACTTC

j_gene: TRBJ2-3
d_gene: .
v_gene: TRBV10-3
abundance: many
CDR3aa: CAISESPGAPDTQYF
CDR3nt: TGTGCCATCAGTGAGTCGCCGGGAGCCCCAGATACGCAGTATTTT

j_gene: TRBJ2-1
d_gene: .
v_gene: TRBV27
abundance: many
CDR3aa: CASSSTANEQFF
CDR3nt: TGTGCCAGCAGTTCCACGGCCAATGAGCAGTTCTTC

j_gene: TRBJ1-6
d_gene: TRBD1
v_gene: TRBV24-1
abundance: .
CDR3aa: CATRDRGNSPLHF
CDR3nt: TGTGCCACCAGGGACAGGGGCAATTCACCCCTCCACTTT

j_gene: TRBJ2-2
d_gene: .
v_gene: TRBV11-2
abundance: few
CDR3aa: CASSLSQSSVDTGELFF
CDR3nt: TGTGCCAGCAGCTTGAGTCAGAGTAGCGTAGACACCGGGGAGCTGTTTTTT

j_gene: TRBJ2-5
d_gene: TRBD1
v_gene: TRBV20-1
abundance: many
CDR3aa: CSARLPGGQGETQYF
CDR3nt: TGCAGTGCTAGACTACCAGGGGGCCAGGGGGAGACCCAGTACTTC

j_gene: TRBJ2-1
d_gene: .
v_gene: TRBV6-1
abundance: few
CDR3aa: CASSVGLDNEQFF
CDR3nt: TGTGCCAGCAGTGTAGGGCTCGACAATGAGCAGTTCTTC

j_gene: TRBJ2-6
d_gene: .
v_gene: TRBV20-1
abundance: .
CDR3aa: CSARRATGHYSGANVLTF
CDR3nt: TGCAGTGCTAGAAGAGCGACAGGACATTACTCTGGGGCCAACGTCCTGACTTTC

j_gene: TRBJ2-3
d_gene: .
v_gene: TRBV12-3/TRBV12-4
abundance: .
CDR3aa: CASSHDRRTDTQYF
CDR3nt: TGTGCCAGCAGTCACGACCGACGGACAGATACGCAGTATTTT

j_gene: TRBJ2-3
d_gene: .
v_gene: TRBV19
abundance: few
CDR3aa: CATTSAVTSTDTQYF
CDR3nt: TGTGCCACCACCTCCGCGGTTACTAGCACAGATACGCAGTATTTT

j_gene: TRBJ2-5
d_gene: TRBD2
v_gene: TRBV4-1
abundance: .
CDR3aa: CASRETSGPSQGETQYF
CDR3nt: TGCGCCAGCCGAGAGACTAGCGGGCCCTCCCAAGGGGAGACCCAGTACTTC

j_gene: TRBJ2-7
d_gene: .
v_gene: TRBV9
abundance: .
CDR3aa: CASSVAGASSYEQYF
CDR3nt: TGTGCCAGCAGCGTGGCAGGGGCGAGCTCCTACGAGCAGTACTTC

j_gene: TRBJ2-5
d_gene: .
v_gene: TRBV29-1
abundance: .
CDR3aa: CSVESQQETQYF
CDR3nt: TGCAGCGTTGAATCCCAGCAAGAGACCCAGTACTTC

j_gene: TRBJ2-2
d_gene: .
v_gene: TRBV2
abundance: .
CDR3aa: CASARAGELFF
CDR3nt: TGTGCCAGCGCCCGGGCCGGGGAGCTGTTTTTT

j_gene: TRBJ2-5
d_gene: TRBD2
v_gene: TRBV11-2
abundance: many
CDR3aa: CASSLLAGGPETQYF
CDR3nt: TGTGCCAGCAGCTTACTAGCGGGAGGGCCAGAGACCCAGTACTTC

j_gene: TRBJ2-1
d_gene: TRBD1
v_gene: TRBV6-2/TRBV6-3
abundance: few
CDR3aa: CASSFRTGGRNEQFF
CDR3nt: TGTGCCAGCAGTTTTCGGACAGGGGGGCGTAATGAGCAGTTCTTC

j_gene: TRBJ1-2
d_gene: .
v_gene: TRBV7-9
abundance: many
CDR3aa: CASSLGTPGDDGYTF
CDR3nt: TGTGCCAGCAGCTTAGGGACACCGGGGGACGATGGCTACACCTTC

j_gene: TRBJ1-3
d_gene: .
v_gene: TRBV2
abundance: .
CDR3aa: CASSDRLSGNTIYF
CDR3nt: TGTGCCAGCAGTGACAGGCTCTCTGGAAACACCATATATTTT

j_gene: TRBJ2-1
d_gene: TRBD2
v_gene: TRBV6-2/TRBV6-3
abundance: few
CDR3aa: CASRLGLAGVNEQFF
CDR3nt: TGTGCCAGCAGGTTGGGACTAGCGGGAGTTAATGAGCAGTTCTTC

j_gene: TRBJ2-7
d_gene: .
v_gene: TRBV27
abundance: many
CDR3aa: CASSSPPYEQYF
CDR3nt: TGTGCCAGCAGTTCCCCCCCCTACGAGCAGTACTTC

j_gene: TRBJ2-7
d_gene: TRBD2
v_gene: TRBV24-1
abundance: few
CDR3aa: CATSPTSGSDRAYEQYF
CDR3nt: TGTGCCACCAGTCCAACTAGCGGGAGTGACAGGGCCTACGAGCAGTACTTC